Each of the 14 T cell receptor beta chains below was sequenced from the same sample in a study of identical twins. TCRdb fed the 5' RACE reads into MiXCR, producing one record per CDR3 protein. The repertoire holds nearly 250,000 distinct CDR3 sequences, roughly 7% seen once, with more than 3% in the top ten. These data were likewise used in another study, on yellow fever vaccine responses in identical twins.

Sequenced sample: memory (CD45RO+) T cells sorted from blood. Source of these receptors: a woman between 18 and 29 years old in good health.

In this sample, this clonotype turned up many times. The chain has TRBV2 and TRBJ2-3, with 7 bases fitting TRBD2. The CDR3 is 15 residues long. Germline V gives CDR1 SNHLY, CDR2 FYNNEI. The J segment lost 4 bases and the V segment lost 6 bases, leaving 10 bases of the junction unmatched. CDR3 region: CASSLSLALADTQYF. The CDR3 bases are TGTGCCAGCAGCCTCTCACTAGCGTTGGCAGATACGCAGTATTTT.

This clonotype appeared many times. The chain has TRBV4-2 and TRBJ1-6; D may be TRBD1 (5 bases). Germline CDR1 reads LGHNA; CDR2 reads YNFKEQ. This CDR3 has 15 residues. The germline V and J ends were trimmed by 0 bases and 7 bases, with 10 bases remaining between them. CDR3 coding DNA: TGTGCCAGCAGCCAAGATTGGGGACCGAATTCACCCCTCCACTTT. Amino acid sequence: CASSQDWGPNSPLHF.

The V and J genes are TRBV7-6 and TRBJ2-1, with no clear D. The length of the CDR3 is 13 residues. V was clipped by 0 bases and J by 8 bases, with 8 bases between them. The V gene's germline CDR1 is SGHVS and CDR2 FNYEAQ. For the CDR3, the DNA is TGTGCCAGCAGCTTAGCGGAGCGATATGAGCAGTTCTTC. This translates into CASSLAERYEQFF. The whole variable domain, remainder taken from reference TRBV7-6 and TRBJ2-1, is GAGVSQSPRYKVTKRGQDVALRCDPISGHVSLYWYRQALGQGPEFLTYFNYEAQQDKSGLPNDRFSAERPEGSISTLTIQRTEQRDSAMYRCASSLAERYEQFFGPGTRLTVL.

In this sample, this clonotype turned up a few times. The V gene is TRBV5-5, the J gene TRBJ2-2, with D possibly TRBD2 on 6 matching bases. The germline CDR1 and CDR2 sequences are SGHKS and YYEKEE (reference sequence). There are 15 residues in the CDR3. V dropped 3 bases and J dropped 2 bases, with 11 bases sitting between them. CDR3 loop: CASSYYGGNTGELFF. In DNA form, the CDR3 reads TGTGCCAGCAGCTACTACGGGGGTAACACCGGGGAGCTGTTTTTT.

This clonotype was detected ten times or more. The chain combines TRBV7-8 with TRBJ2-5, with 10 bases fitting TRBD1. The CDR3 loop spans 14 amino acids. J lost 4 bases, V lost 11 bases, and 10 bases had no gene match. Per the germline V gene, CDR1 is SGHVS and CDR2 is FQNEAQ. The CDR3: CAGGQGVVRETQYF. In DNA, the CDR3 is TGTGCCGGCGGACAGGGGGTGGTCCGAGAGACCCAGTACTTC. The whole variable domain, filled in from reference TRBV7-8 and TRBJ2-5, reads GAGVSQSPRYKVAKRGQDVALRCDPISGHVSLFWYQQALGQGPEFLTYFQNEAQLDKSGLPSDRFFAERPEGSVSTLKIQRTQQEDSAVYLCAGGQGVVRETQYFGPGTRLLVL.

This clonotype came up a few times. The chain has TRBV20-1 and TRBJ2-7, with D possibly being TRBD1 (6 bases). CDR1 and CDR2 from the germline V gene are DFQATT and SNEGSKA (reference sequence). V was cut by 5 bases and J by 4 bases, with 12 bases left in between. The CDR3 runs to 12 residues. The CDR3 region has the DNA TGCAGTGCTTCAACAGGGCAGTACGAGCAGTACGTC. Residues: CSASTGQYEQYV.

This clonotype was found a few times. The CDR3 region is CASSQLEEAYEQYF. CDR3 DNA: TGTGCCAGCAGCCAACTAGAAGAGGCCTACGAGCAGTACTTC. The chain carries TRBV3-1 and TRBJ2-7; D gene ambiguous. Germline CDR1 reads LGHDT; CDR2 reads YNNKEL (reference sequence). V shed 2 bases and J shed 2 bases, with 10 bases lying between them. The CDR3 covers 14 residues.

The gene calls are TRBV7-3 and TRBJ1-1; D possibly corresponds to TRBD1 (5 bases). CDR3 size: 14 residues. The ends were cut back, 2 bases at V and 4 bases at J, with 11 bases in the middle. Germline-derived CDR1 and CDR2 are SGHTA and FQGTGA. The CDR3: CASSLEGLGTEAFF. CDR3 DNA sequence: TGTGCCAGCAGCTTAGAGGGGTTGGGCACTGAAGCTTTCTTT.

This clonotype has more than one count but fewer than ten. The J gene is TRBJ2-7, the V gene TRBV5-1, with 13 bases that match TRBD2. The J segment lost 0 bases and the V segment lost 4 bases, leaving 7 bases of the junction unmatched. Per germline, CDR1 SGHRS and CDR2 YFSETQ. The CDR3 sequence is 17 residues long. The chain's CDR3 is CASSPTGLAGPSYEQYF. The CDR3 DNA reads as TGCGCCAGCAGCCCCACGGGACTAGCGGGACCCTCCTACGAGCAGTACTTC.

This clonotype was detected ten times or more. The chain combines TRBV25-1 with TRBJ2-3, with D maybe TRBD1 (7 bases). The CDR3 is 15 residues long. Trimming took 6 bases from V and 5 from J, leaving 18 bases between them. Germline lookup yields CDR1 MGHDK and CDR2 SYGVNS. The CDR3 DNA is TGTGCCAGCAGCCCCCCGGGGCAGGGGGGAGATACGCAGTATTTT. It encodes CASSPPGQGGDTQYF.

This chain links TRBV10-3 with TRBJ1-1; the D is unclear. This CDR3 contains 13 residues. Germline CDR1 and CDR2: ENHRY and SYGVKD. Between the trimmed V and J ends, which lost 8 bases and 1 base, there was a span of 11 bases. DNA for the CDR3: TGTGCCATCCAAAAACAGCCGAACACTGAAGCTTTCTTT. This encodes CAIQKQPNTEAFF.

In DNA, the CDR3 is TGTGCCAGCAGTGAAGACAGGAATAATGAAAAACTGTTTTTT. Translated: CASSEDRNNEKLFF. The J gene is TRBJ1-4, the V gene TRBV2; weak D call: TRBD1 (5 bases). The V end lost 1 base, the J end lost 4 bases, and 7 bases lay between the germline ends. This CDR3 contains 14 residues. Germline assignment: CDR1 SNHLY and CDR2 FYNNEI.

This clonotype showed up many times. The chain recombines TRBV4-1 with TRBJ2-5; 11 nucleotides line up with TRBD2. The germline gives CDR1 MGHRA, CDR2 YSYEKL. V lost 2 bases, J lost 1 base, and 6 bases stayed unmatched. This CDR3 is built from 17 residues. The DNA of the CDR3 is TGCGCCAGCAGCCAACAAACTAGCGGGGGCCTCCAAGAGACCCAGTACTTC. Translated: CASSQQTSGGLQETQYF.

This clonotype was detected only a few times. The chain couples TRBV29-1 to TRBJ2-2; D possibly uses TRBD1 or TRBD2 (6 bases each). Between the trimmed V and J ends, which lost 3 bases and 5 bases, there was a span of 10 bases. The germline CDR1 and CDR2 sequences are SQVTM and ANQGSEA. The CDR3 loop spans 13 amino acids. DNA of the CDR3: TGCAGCGTTGACGGGGGCAGTACCGGGGAGCTGTTTTTT. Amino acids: CSVDGGSTGELFF.